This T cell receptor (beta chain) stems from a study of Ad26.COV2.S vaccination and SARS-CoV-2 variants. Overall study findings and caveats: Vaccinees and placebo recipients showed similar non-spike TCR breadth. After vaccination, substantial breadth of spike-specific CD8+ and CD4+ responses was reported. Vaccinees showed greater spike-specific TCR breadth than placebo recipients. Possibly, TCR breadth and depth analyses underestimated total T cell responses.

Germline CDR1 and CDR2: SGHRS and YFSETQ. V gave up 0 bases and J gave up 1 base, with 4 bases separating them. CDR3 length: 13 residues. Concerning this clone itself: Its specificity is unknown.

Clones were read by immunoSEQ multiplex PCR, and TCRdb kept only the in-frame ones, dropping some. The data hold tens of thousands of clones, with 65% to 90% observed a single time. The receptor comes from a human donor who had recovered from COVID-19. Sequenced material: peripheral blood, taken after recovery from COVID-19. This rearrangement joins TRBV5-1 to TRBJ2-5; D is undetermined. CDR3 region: CASSLVRQETQYF. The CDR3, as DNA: TGCGCCAGCAGCTTGGTACGCCAAGAGACCCAGTACTTC.